The 28 T cell receptor beta chains listed next were all sequenced from one sample in a study of cytomegalovirus exposure and HLA in healthy donors. The PCR contained 60 Vbeta and 13 Jbeta primers. TCRdb's table, derived via immunoSEQ multiplex PCR, lists solely in-frame clones and lacks some. The repertoire holds about 120,000 clones, with 70% to 80% as singletons. Sequenced sample: PBMCs. Receptors originate from a woman between 50 and 59 years old in good health and CMV-seropositive.

In this sample, this clone turned up once. The CDR3 here is CASSQDPRSASTYEQYF. CDR3 DNA: TGCGCCAGCAGCCAAGATCCCCGGTCTGCTTCGACCTACGAGCAGTACTTC. The J gene is TRBJ2-7, the V gene TRBV4-3; D is uncertain. The germline gives CDR1 LGHNA, CDR2 YSLEER. Trimming pared 0 bases from V and 2 bases from J, leaving 17 bases between. CDR3 size: 17 residues.

V and J are TRBV2 and TRBJ1-1; TRBD1 agrees at 7 bases. The CDR3 runs to 14 residues. Germline assignment: CDR1 SNHLY and CDR2 FYNNEI. J lost 6 bases, V lost 8 bases, and 12 bases had no gene match. CDR3 bases: TGTGCCAGCGCCCAGGGGGTAGGGTGGCCTGAAGCTTTCTTT. This gives the protein CASAQGVGWPEAFF.

The chain has TRBV9 and TRBJ2-7; the match to TRBD2 covers 8 bases. Germline V gene lookup returns CDR1 SGDLS and CDR2 YYNGEE. This CDR3 comprises 15 residues. Trimming at V came to 0 bases and at J to 2 bases, leaving 4 bases not matched to a gene. CDR3 sequence (DNA): TGTGCCAGCAGCGTAGAGGGTAGCGGGACCTACGAGCAGTACTTC. Translated, it gives CASSVEGSGTYEQYF.

Written as DNA, the CDR3 is TGTGCCAGCAGTGAGGGGCGTTCACCCAATCAGCCCCAGCATTTT. Translated, it gives CASSEGRSPNQPQHF. The chain recombines TRBV2 with TRBJ1-5, with D perhaps TRBD1 (5 bases). In germline, CDR1 is SNHLY, CDR2 FYNNEI. This CDR3 has 15 residues. Deletions cut 3 bases from V and 3 bases from J, with 12 bases between.

The CDR3 region is CASSLAGGFEDTQYF. In DNA form, the CDR3 reads TGTGCCAGCAGCTTAGCGGGGGGATTTGAAGATACGCAGTATTTT. V usage is TRBV7-9 and J usage is TRBJ2-3, with a tentative D call TRBD2 (6 bases). V was shortened by 0 bases and J by 5 bases, with 12 bases between the two germline ends. Germline-derived CDR1 and CDR2 are SEHNR and FQNEAQ (reference sequence). The CDR3 consists of 15 residues.

The CDR3: CASSSGTSGRGETQYF. Here the CDR3 DNA reads TGTGCCAGCAGTTCCGGAACTAGCGGGAGAGGGGAGACCCAGTACTTC. This sequence joins TRBV6-6 and TRBJ2-5, with 11 bases fitting TRBD2. The length of the CDR3 is 16 residues. J lost 5 bases, V lost 4 bases, and 9 bases had no gene match. Germline-derived CDR1 and CDR2 are MNHNY and SVGAGI (reference sequence).

The chain uses TRBV5-1 and TRBJ1-1; the D is unclear. The germline V and J ends were trimmed by 0 bases and 10 bases, with 16 bases remaining between them. Germline-derived CDR1 and CDR2 are SGHRS and YFSETQ. The CDR3 spans 14 residues. The CDR3 DNA reads as TGCGCCAGCAGCTTGGGAGACGGGATTGTAGGAGCTTTCTTT. Protein: CASSLGDGIVGAFF.

The V gene is TRBV7-8, the J gene TRBJ1-2; maybe TRBD1 (5 bases). The germline V gene encodes CDR1 SGHVS and CDR2 FQNEAQ. This CDR3 is built from 13 residues. The V end lost 3 bases, the J end lost 8 bases, and 13 bases lay between the germline ends. The CDR3 nucleotides are TGTGCCAGCAGCTTCCAAGGGGATGCGGGCTACACCTTC. Protein sequence: CASSFQGDAGYTF.

The rearrangement links TRBV4-1 to TRBJ2-5, with 8 bases identical to TRBD2. The CDR3 extends over 15 amino acids. CDR1 is MGHRA, CDR2 YSYEKL, per germline. V lost 3 bases and J lost 2; bases outside the gene matches: 5. CDR3 loop: CASSHHGTSQETQYF. CDR3 coding DNA: TGCGCCAGCAGCCACCACGGGACTAGTCAAGAGACCCAGTACTTC.

The V call is TRBV29-1, the J call TRBJ2-7; D is perhaps TRBD1 (6 bases). The V end was cut by 3 bases, the J end by 2 bases, with 8 bases between. Germline CDR1 reads SQVTM; CDR2 reads ANQGSEA. This CDR3 comprises 12 residues. DNA for the CDR3: TGCAGCGTTGAGGACAGCACCTACGAGCAGTACTTC. Translation: CSVEDSTYEQYF.

This chain links TRBV13 with TRBJ1-1; tentative D call: TRBD1 (6 bases). CDR3 length: 13 amino acids. Germline V gives CDR1 PRHDT, CDR2 FYEKMQ (reference sequence). Trimming cost V 5 bases and J 4 bases, with 11 bases left between them. CDR3 DNA: TGTGCCAGCAGCCAAAGGACAGCCACTGAAGCTTTCTTT. Encoded protein: CASSQRTATEAFF.

The V gene is TRBV19, the J gene TRBJ2-7; 8 bases align to TRBD1. The germline V gene has CDR1 LNHDA and CDR2 SQIVND (reference sequence). The CDR3 contains 13 residues. The ends lost 6 bases at V and 9 bases at J; junction bases unmatched: 10. The CDR3 is CASSIPGGLVQYF. CDR3 DNA sequence: TGTGCCAGTAGCATACCAGGGGGCCTTGTGCAGTACTTC.

The chain carries TRBV18 and TRBJ1-1; D remains ambiguous. CDR1 and CDR2 from the germline V gene are KGHSH and LQKENI. This CDR3 has 13 residues. V was trimmed by 2 bases and J by 1 base, leaving 5 bases between them. The CDR3 DNA reads as TGTGCCAGCTCACCATTTCAGAACACTGAAGCTTTCTTT. Amino acid sequence: CASSPFQNTEAFF.

The chain is built from TRBV10-2 and TRBJ2-6; weak D call: TRBD2 (6 bases). The V gene lost 3 bases and the J gene lost 1 base, with 13 bases spanning the gap. Per germline, CDR1 WSHSY and CDR2 SAAADI. This CDR3 is 17 amino acids long. CDR3 bases: TGCGCCAGCAGTGACCTCGGACTAAATTCTGGGGCCAACGTCCTGACTTTC. Translated, it gives CASSDLGLNSGANVLTF.

The chain recombines TRBV7-9 with TRBJ2-7; TRBD2 matches 7 bases. The CDR3 totals 16 residues. Germline V gene lookup returns CDR1 SEHNR and CDR2 FQNEAQ (reference sequence). V gave up 2 bases and J gave up 0 bases; unmatched junction bases: 7. The CDR3 protein is CASSLRASGLSYEQYF. The CDR3 bases are TGTGCCAGCAGCTTAAGGGCTAGCGGACTCTCCTACGAGCAGTACTTC.

This clone came up once. The V gene is TRBV4-1, the J gene TRBJ2-7; 10 positions agree with TRBD1. This CDR3 has 15 residues. The V and J ends lost 1 base and 4 bases, in that order; junction bases with no gene match: 4. Germline CDR1 reads MGHRA; CDR2 reads YSYEKL. CDR3 loop: CASSQVTGGLYEQYF. CDR3 bases: TGCGCCAGCAGCCAAGTGACAGGGGGCTTGTACGAGCAGTACTTC.

The rearrangement joins TRBV6-5 to TRBJ2-5, with TRBD2 matching 7 bases. The CDR3 is made up of 13 amino acids. Germline V gene lookup returns CDR1 MNHEY and CDR2 SVGAGI. With 6 bases clipped from V and 4 bases from J, the junction kept 5 bases outside the gene matches. The CDR3 here is CASRRVAGETQYF. In DNA, the CDR3 is TGTGCCAGCAGGAGGGTAGCGGGAGAGACCCAGTACTTC.

This clone was seen more than once but under ten times. This CDR3 is CASSPRTASRGNTGELFF. CDR3 bases: TGTGCCAGCTCACCGCGAACCGCGAGCAGGGGGAACACCGGGGAGCTGTTTTTT. The chain uses TRBV18 and TRBJ2-2, with a possible D match to TRBD1 (6 bases). The CDR3 is 18 residues long. V lost 3 bases to trimming and J lost 1 base, with 18 bases between them. Per the germline V gene, CDR1 is KGHSH and CDR2 is LQKENI.

The chain recombines TRBV12-5 with TRBJ1-2; D not certain. Germline V gives CDR1 LGHNT, CDR2 FRNRAP. There are 12 residues in the CDR3. Trimming removed 1 base from V and 5 bases from J, with 5 bases in between. CDR3 DNA: TGTGCTAGTGGTTTGGACTTATATGGCTACACCTTC. It translates to CASGLDLYGYTF.

The chain uses TRBV6-5 and TRBJ1-1; D gene unclear. The CDR3 has 13 amino acids. Germline V CDR1 and CDR2: MNHEY, SVGAGI. Trimming took 7 bases from V and 5 from J, leaving 14 bases between them. CDR3 DNA sequence: TGTGCCAGCACGGCAGGAGGTGGAACTGAAGCTTTCTTT. Amino acid sequence: CASTAGGGTEAFF.

The J gene is TRBJ2-7, the V gene TRBV7-2, with TRBD1 matching 8 bases. V was clipped by 1 base and J by 6 bases; unmatched bases: 5. Germline assignment: CDR1 SGHTA and CDR2 FQGNSA. This CDR3 contains 14 residues. The CDR3 region has the DNA TGTGCCAGCAGCTTAGTACAGGGGGAAGGCGAGCAGTACTTC. Protein product: CASSLVQGEGEQYF.

On this clone itself: A read error may account for a junction end that differs from germline. The chain uses TRBV7-9 and TRBJ1-4; D call uncertain. CDR1 and CDR2 from the germline V gene are SEHNR and FQNEAQ (reference sequence). The CDR3 is made up of 15 amino acids. The CDR3 spells CASSFDGPTSEKLFF. The CDR3 coding sequence is TGTGCCAGCAGCTTCGATGGTCCTACTAGTGAAAAACTGTTTTTT.

The rearrangement uses TRBV21-1 and TRBJ1-5; TRBD1 is the table's D call, not checked against the DNA. TRBV21-1 counts as a pseudogene. The CDR3 contains 15 residues. The CDR3 DNA reads TGTGCCAGCAGCCCTTTAGGGGTCGGCAATCAGCCCCAGCATTTT. It specifies CASSPLGVGNQPQHF.

This rearrangement joins TRBV7-6 to TRBJ2-7; D ambiguous. Germline CDR1 is SGHVS and CDR2 is FNYEAQ. The CDR3 sequence is 13 residues long. V lost 6 bases, J lost 1 base, and 10 bases lay in between. CDR3 nucleotides: TGTGCCAGCAGTCCCCTCCTGTCCTACGAGCAGTACTTC. Protein product: CASSPLLSYEQYF.

The chain carries TRBV7-2 and TRBJ2-3; no definite D call. V was trimmed by 4 bases and J by 6 bases, leaving 11 bases between them. CDR3 length: 13 amino acids. CDR1 and CDR2 from the germline V gene are SGHTA and FQGNSA. CDR3 in amino acids: CASSSLSWDTQYF. Written as DNA, the CDR3 is TGTGCCAGCAGCTCACTGAGTTGGGATACGCAGTATTTT.

This clone was observed a few times. Within the sample, other DNA sequences also encode this same CDR3. The V call is TRBV7-2, the J call TRBJ2-3, with 10 bases identical to TRBD2. J lost 3 bases, V lost 4 bases, and 4 bases had no gene match. The CDR3 has 15 residues. CDR1 SGHTA and CDR2 FQGNSA come from the germline V gene. The CDR3 DNA sequence: TGTGCCAGCAGCTCCCAGCGGGGGGGGACAGATACGCAGTATTTT. This encodes CASSSQRGGTDTQYF.

For the CDR3, the DNA is TGTGCCAGCAGCCAGGGGGACTCCTACGAGCAGTACTTC. Translating it yields CASSQGDSYEQYF. The V gene is TRBV5-4, the J gene TRBJ2-7, with TRBD1 matching 7 bases. Trimming took 4 bases from V and 0 from J; bases not matched to a gene: 1. The germline CDR1 and CDR2 sequences are SGHNT and YYREEE (reference sequence). There are 13 residues in the CDR3.

A remark on this clone: Distinct nucleotide sequences in the sample also encode this CDR3. This chain links TRBV7-2 with TRBJ2-7, with 9 nucleotides matching TRBD2. V was clipped by 4 bases and J by 4 bases; unmatched bases: 8. Germline CDR1 is SGHTA and CDR2 is FQGNSA. The CDR3 is 15 residues long. CDR3 in DNA: TGTGCCAGCAGCTCCGGGCTAGCGGGAAGGTACGAGCAGTACTTC. Its translation: CASSSGLAGRYEQYF.